The clone carrying this TCR beta chain appeared many times. As yet, its antigen is unknown. The germline V gene has CDR1 MNHEY and CDR2 SMNVEV (reference sequence). The CDR3 runs 14 residues. Trimming shortened V by 4 bases and J by 7 bases, and 14 bases separated the two germline ends. TCRdb fed the RT-PCR reads into MiXCR, producing one record per CDR3 protein. Of about 780,000 distinct CDR3 sequences listed, about a fifth were seen once; the top ten hold approximately 10%. The data originate from a study of response to subunit inactivated influenza vaccine. Study findings and constraints: It was the authors' suggestion that each seasonal influenza vaccination recruits few new T cells.

This TCR was recovered from a man in his forties or fifties who received an inactivated influenza vaccine. The chain carries TRBV27 and TRBJ2-1; maybe TRBD1 (6 bases). The sample was PBMCs from blood, taken roughly 5 days after vaccination. The CDR3 DNA sequence: TGTGCCAGCAGTTCCAGGGACATGGGGAATGAGCAGTTCTTC. Encoded protein: CASSSRDMGNEQFF.